These 10 T cell receptor beta chains were all obtained from the same sample, sequenced in a study of blood T cell repertoires in COVID-19 (TCRdb year 2020). The library relied on the immunoSEQ multiplex PCR assay. TCRdb limited this immuneACCESS table to in-frame rearrangements with V and J called. A share of clones is missing; checked studies link under half to unresolved V genes, and the rest is unexplained. For this sample the table gives approximately 190,000 clones, of which just over 85% were detected only once. The ten biggest clones cover around 6.5% of the sample. Sample: peripheral blood. The receptors originated from a man at least 80 years old with acute or convalescent COVID-19.

The V gene is TRBV28, the J gene TRBJ1-5; 12 bases are shared with TRBD1. Trimming took 2 bases from V and 6 from J; bases not matched to a gene: 5. Germline V gene data show CDR1 as MDHEN and CDR2 as SYDVKM. CDR3 length: 16 residues. The CDR3 reads CASSLPGTGGIQPQHF. In DNA form, the CDR3 reads TGTGCCAGCAGTTTACCCGGGACAGGGGGCATTCAGCCCCAGCATTTT.

V is TRBV7-8 and J is TRBJ1-1; 9 nucleotides align to TRBD1. Germline values: CDR1 SGHVS, CDR2 FQNEAQ. The junction had 5 bases not matched to a gene; V was cut back by 1 base and J by 5 bases. The CDR3 consists of 15 residues. CDR3: CASSLVQGARTEAFF. The DNA of the CDR3 is TGTGCCAGCAGCTTAGTACAGGGGGCGCGTACTGAAGCTTTCTTT.

V usage is TRBV7-8 and J usage is TRBJ1-5; TRBD1 might be the D (6 bases). Germline V lookup: CDR1 SGHVS, CDR2 FQNEAQ. V was shortened by 3 bases and J by 4 bases, with 13 bases between the two germline ends. CDR3 length: 15 residues. DNA of the CDR3: TGTGCCAGCAGCTTTTTACAGGGAGTGAATCAGCCCCAGCATTTT. Translation: CASSFLQGVNQPQHF.

In its sample, this clone was seen a few times. The chain links TRBV6-2 or TRBV6-3 to TRBJ2-7, with 12 bases matching TRBD2. This CDR3 is built from 15 residues. With V trimmed by 2 bases and J by 6 bases, 5 bases remained unmatched. Germline loops: CDR1 MNHEY, CDR2 SVGEGT. CDR3 sequence: CASSYGLAGGSEQYV. The CDR3 DNA is TGTGCCAGCAGTTACGGGCTAGCGGGAGGGAGCGAGCAGTACGTC.

The chain is built from TRBV6-5 and TRBJ1-5; weak D call: TRBD1 (5 bases). Trimming took 2 bases from V and 1 from J, leaving 6 bases between them. The germline V gene has CDR1 MNHEY and CDR2 SVGAGI. CDR3 size: 14 residues. CDR3 sequence reads: CASSYRGSNQPQHF. The CDR3 nucleotides are TGTGCCAGCAGTTACCGGGGGAGCAATCAGCCCCAGCATTTT.

This chain joins TRBV9 and TRBJ1-3; no definite D call. Germline V gives CDR1 SGDLS, CDR2 YYNGEE. This CDR3 contains 14 residues. V lost 1 base and J 2 bases, leaving 7 bases between the germline ends. The CDR3 sequence: CASSVTRTGNTIYF. The CDR3, as DNA: TGTGCCAGCAGCGTAACCAGGACTGGAAACACCATATATTTT. Variable domain in full (rest from reference TRBV9 and TRBJ1-3): DSGVTQTPKHLITATGQRVTLRCSPRSGDLSVYWYQQSLDQGLQFLIQYYNGEERAKGNILERFSAQQFPDLHSELNLSSLELGDSALYFCASSVTRTGNTIYFGEGSWLTVV.

The chain has TRBV10-3 and TRBJ2-7; D perhaps matches TRBD1 (6 bases). Per the germline V gene, CDR1 is ENHRY and CDR2 is SYGVKD. This CDR3 comprises 14 residues. V was trimmed by 3 bases and J by 1 base, leaving 10 bases between them. This chain's CDR3 is CAISEKGVSYEQYV. CDR3 DNA sequence: TGTGCCATCAGTGAAAAGGGGGTTTCCTACGAGCAGTACGTC.

The gene calls are TRBV28 and TRBJ1-6; 8 bases are shared with TRBD1. The CDR3 runs to 14 residues. The trim removed 5 bases at V and 7 bases at J, leaving 4 bases unmatched. The germline V gene has CDR1 MDHEN and CDR2 SYDVKM. CDR3 in DNA: TGTGCCAGCAGTGACAGGGGCAGGAATTCACCCCTCCACTTT. The encoded protein is CASSDRGRNSPLHF.

The genes are TRBV25-1 and TRBJ1-6, with TRBD1 matching over 8 bases. The CDR3 loop spans 14 amino acids. Germline V gene lookup returns CDR1 MGHDK and CDR2 SYGVNS. V lost 8 bases to trimming and J lost 5 bases; unmatched junction nucleotides: 5. CDR3 loop: CASRATGDNSPLHF. The CDR3 DNA reads as TGTGCCAGCCGCGCGACAGGGGATAATTCACCCCTCCACTTT.

V gene TRBV28 combines with J gene TRBJ1-2; maybe TRBD1 (6 bases). The CDR3 contains 13 residues. The germline CDR1 and CDR2 sequences are MDHEN and SYDVKM. V was pared by 3 bases and J by 2 bases, with 7 bases between. The CDR3 spells CASSFQGNYGYTF. CDR3 bases: TGTGCCAGCAGTTTTCAGGGGAACTATGGCTACACCTTC.